The 14 T cell receptor beta chains listed next were all sequenced from one sample in a study of T cell changes during pregnancy in multiple sclerosis. TCRdb keeps only in-frame clones here, not all; method: immunoSEQ multiplex PCR. The table shows about 62,000 clones, with approximately 93% occurring only once. Sequences were derived from CD8+ T cells from peripheral blood mononuclear cells, sampled in the second trimester of pregnancy. The receptors shown here come from a female donor with multiple sclerosis, enrolled in a pregnancy study.

This sequence joins TRBV7-9 and TRBJ2-2, with D hard to call. The CDR3 is 12 residues long. Germline V lookup: CDR1 SEHNR, CDR2 FQNEAQ (reference sequence). V gave up 3 bases and J gave up 7 bases, with 6 bases separating them. The CDR3 region is CASSFGDGELFF. Written as DNA, the CDR3 is TGTGCCAGCAGCTTCGGAGACGGGGAGCTGTTTTTT.

The table lists this clone with a few counts. V and J are TRBV12-5 and TRBJ1-2; D call uncertain. This CDR3 contains 14 residues. From germline, CDR1 is LGHNT and CDR2 FRNRAP. Trimming pared 4 bases from V and 0 bases from J, leaving 9 bases between. The CDR3 region is CASGSGSANYGYTF. CDR3 nucleotides: TGTGCTAGTGGTTCGGGTTCAGCTAACTATGGCTACACCTTC.

The chain employs TRBV7-6 and TRBJ2-1; TRBD2 matches 11 bases. Per the germline V gene, CDR1 is SGHVS and CDR2 is FNYEAQ. V lost 1 base and J lost 8; bases outside the gene matches: 7. This CDR3 is 16 amino acids long. CDR3 sequence (DNA): TGTGCCAGCAGCTTAGAGGCTAGCGGGAGGTTAGATGAGCAGTTCTTC. This sequence encodes CASSLEASGRLDEQFF.

This chain uses TRBV18 with TRBJ2-1; D might be TRBD1 (5 bases). The germline V gene encodes CDR1 KGHSH and CDR2 LQKENI. The V gene lost 3 bases and the J gene lost 2 bases, with 8 bases spanning the gap. The CDR3 loop spans 14 amino acids. CDR3 sequence reads: CASSPTTAYNEQFF. The CDR3 DNA sequence: TGTGCCAGCTCACCGACGACAGCCTACAATGAGCAGTTCTTC.

The chain has TRBV23-1 and TRBJ2-4, with 8 bases lining up with TRBD1. TRBV23-1 falls under the ORF class, with uncertain function. This CDR3 spans 15 amino acids. V lost 0 bases to trimming and J lost 9 bases; unmatched junction nucleotides: 7. As DNA, the CDR3 is TGCGCCAGCAGTCAATCCGTGGACAGGGCGGCCATTCAGTACTTC. Translating gives CASSQSVDRAAIQYF.

The V gene is TRBV27, the J gene TRBJ1-2, with 7 bases matching TRBD1. The CDR3 has 13 amino acids. Per the germline V gene, CDR1 is MNHEY and CDR2 is SMNVEV (reference sequence). J lost 8 bases, V lost 6 bases, and 9 bases had no gene match. CDR3 nucleotides: TGTGCCAGCAGCCGACAGGGAGAGTTAGGCTACACCTTC. Amino acid sequence: CASSRQGELGYTF.

The CDR3 bases are TGTGCCAGTAGTATAGATTCAGGCTTCGGGGAGCTGTTTTTT. Amino acid sequence: CASSIDSGFGELFF. V usage is TRBV19 and J usage is TRBJ2-2; D gene uncertain. Trimming stripped 0 bases from V and 7 bases from J, with 9 bases between. The CDR3 length is 14 residues. Germline V gene data show CDR1 as LNHDA and CDR2 as SQIVND (reference sequence). Full variable domain (remainder filled in from reference TRBV19 and TRBJ2-2): DGGITQSPKYLFRKEGQNVTLSCEQNLNHDAMYWYRQDPGQGLRLIYYSQIVNDFQKGDIAEGYSVSREKKESFPLTVTSAQKNPTAFYLCASSIDSGFGELFFGEGSRLTVL.

The CDR3 DNA reads TGTGCCACCTCGGGAGGGGCGGAAGAGACCCAGTACTTC. It codes for CATSGGAEETQYF. The rearrangement joins TRBV7-6 to TRBJ2-5, with 8 bases that match TRBD2. V shed 10 bases, J shed 3 bases, and the junction held 7 bases outside the gene matches. CDR1 and CDR2 from the germline V gene are SGHVS and FNYEAQ. The CDR3 loop spans 13 amino acids. The full variable domain, its missing parts supplied by reference TRBV7-6 and TRBJ2-5, is GAGVSQSPRYKVTKRGQDVALRCDPISGHVSLYWYRQALGQGPEFLTYFNYEAQQDKSGLPNDRFSAERPEGSISTLTIQRTEQRDSAMYRCATSGGAEETQYFGPGTRLLVL.

V and J are TRBV18 and TRBJ2-3; 8 nucleotides match TRBD1. J was trimmed by 3 bases and V by 1 base; bases with no gene match: 6. The CDR3 has 16 residues. CDR1 is KGHSH and CDR2 is LQKENI in the germline V gene. The CDR3 DNA is TGTGCCAGCTCACCACGGACAGGGTTTAGAACAGATACGCAGTATTTT. Its translation: CASSPRTGFRTDTQYF.

This clone was counted once. The genes are TRBV28 and TRBJ2-3; a possible D gene is TRBD1 (5 bases). Looked up from germline, CDR1 is MDHEN and CDR2 is SYDVKM. The CDR3 is 14 residues long. Trimming removed 6 bases at V and 1 base at J, with 11 bases between. The CDR3 is CASSLDRRTDTQYF. In nucleotides, the CDR3 is TGTGCCAGCAGCCTCGACAGACGCACAGATACGCAGTATTTT.

The chain links TRBV9 to TRBJ2-1; TRBD2 agrees at 8 bases. The V and J ends lost 6 bases and 7 bases, in that order; junction bases with no gene match: 0. Germline V lookup: CDR1 SGDLS, CDR2 YYNGEE. CDR3 length: 11 residues. The chain's CDR3 is CASTSGNEQFF. The CDR3 coding sequence is TGTGCCAGCACTAGCGGGAATGAGCAGTTCTTC.

CDR3 residues: CASSVWGGGSDEQFF. The CDR3 nucleotides are TGTGCCAGCAGCGTATGGGGGGGAGGGAGCGATGAGCAGTTCTTC. The chain carries TRBV9 and TRBJ2-1; TRBD2 matches at 7 bases. CDR3 size: 15 residues. The junction had 9 bases not matched to a gene; V was cut back by 1 base and J by 8 bases. Germline V CDR1 and CDR2: SGDLS, YYNGEE.

In its sample, this clone was seen a few times. The chain has TRBV2 and TRBJ1-2; D remains ambiguous. Germline values: CDR1 SNHLY, CDR2 FYNNEI. This CDR3 is built from 14 residues. V was clipped by 6 bases and J by 4 bases, with 15 bases between them. CDR3: CASRTTITAYGYTF. CDR3 bases: TGTGCCAGCAGGACGACAATTACCGCCTATGGCTACACCTTC.

This chain connects TRBV7-9 to TRBJ1-2; 9 positions match TRBD1. Germline values: CDR1 SEHNR, CDR2 FQNEAQ (reference sequence). The junction had 18 bases not matched to a gene; V was cut back by 5 bases and J by 2 bases. The CDR3 length is 19 residues. This chain's CDR3 is CASSATGTGRGFGNYGYTF. The CDR3 nucleotides are TGTGCCAGCAGCGCAACCGGGACAGGGAGAGGTTTTGGGAACTATGGCTACACCTTC.